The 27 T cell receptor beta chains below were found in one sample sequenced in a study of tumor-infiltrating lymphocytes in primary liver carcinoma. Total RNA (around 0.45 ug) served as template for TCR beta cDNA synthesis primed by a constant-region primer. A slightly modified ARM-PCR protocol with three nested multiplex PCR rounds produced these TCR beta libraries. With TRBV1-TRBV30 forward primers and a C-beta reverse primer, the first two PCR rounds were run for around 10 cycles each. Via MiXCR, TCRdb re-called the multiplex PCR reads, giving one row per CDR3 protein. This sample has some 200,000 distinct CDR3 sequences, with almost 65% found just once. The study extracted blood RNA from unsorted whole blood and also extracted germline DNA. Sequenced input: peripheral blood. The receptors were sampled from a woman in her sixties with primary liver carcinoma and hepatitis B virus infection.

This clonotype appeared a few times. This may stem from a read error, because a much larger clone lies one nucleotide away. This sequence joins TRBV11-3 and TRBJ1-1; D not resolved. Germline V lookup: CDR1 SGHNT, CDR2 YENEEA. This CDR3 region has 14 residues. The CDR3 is CASGLVRAGTEAFF. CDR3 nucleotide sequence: TGTGCCAGCGGCTTAGTGAGGGCCGGCACTGAAGCTTTCTTT.

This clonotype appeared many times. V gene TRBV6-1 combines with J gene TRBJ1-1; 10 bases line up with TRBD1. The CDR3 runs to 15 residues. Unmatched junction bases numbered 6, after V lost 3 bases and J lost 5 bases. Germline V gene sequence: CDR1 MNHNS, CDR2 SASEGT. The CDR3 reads CASSEPGTGETEAFF. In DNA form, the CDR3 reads TGTGCCAGCAGTGAGCCCGGGACAGGGGAAACTGAAGCTTTCTTT.

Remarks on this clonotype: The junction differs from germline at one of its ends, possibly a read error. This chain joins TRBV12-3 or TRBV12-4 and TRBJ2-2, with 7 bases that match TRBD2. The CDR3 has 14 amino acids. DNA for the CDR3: TGTGCCAGCAGTTTGCGGGAGAAGACCGGGGAGCTGGTTTTT. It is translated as CASSLREKTGELVF.

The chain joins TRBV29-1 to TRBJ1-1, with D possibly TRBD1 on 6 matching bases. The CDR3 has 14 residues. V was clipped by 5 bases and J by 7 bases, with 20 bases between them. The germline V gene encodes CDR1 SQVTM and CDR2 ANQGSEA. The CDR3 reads CSVFILTGRLEAFF. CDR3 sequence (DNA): TGCAGCGTTTTCATTTTGACAGGCCGTCTTGAAGCTTTCTTT.

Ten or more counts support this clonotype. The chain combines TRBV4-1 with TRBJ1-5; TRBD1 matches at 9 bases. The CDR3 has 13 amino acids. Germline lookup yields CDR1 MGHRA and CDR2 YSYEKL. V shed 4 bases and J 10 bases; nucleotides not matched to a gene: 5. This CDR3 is CASSRGTGIPQHF. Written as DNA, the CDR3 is TGCGCCAGCAGCCGGGGGACAGGGATCCCCCAGCATTTT.

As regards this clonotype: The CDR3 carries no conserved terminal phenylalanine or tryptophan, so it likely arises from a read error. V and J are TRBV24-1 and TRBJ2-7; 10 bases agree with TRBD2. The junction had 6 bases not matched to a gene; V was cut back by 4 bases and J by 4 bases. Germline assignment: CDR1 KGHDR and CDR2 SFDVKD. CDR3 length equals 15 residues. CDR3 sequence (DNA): TGTGCCACCAGTGAAAGCGGGAGGGCCTCTTACGAGCAGTACCTC. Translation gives CATSESGRASYEQYL.

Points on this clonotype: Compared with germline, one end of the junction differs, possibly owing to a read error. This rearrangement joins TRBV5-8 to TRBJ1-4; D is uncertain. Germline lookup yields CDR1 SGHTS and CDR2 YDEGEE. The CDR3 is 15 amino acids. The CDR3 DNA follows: TGTGCCAGCAATATGGGCGAAGGGTTTAATGAAGAACTGTTTTTT. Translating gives CASNMGEGFNEELFF.

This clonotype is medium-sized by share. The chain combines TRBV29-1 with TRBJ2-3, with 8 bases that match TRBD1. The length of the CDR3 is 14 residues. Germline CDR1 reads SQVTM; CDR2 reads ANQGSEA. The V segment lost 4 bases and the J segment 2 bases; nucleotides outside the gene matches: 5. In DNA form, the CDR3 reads TGCAGCGTTGGGGACAGGACCCTCACAGATACGCAGTATTTT. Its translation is CSVGDRTLTDTQYF.

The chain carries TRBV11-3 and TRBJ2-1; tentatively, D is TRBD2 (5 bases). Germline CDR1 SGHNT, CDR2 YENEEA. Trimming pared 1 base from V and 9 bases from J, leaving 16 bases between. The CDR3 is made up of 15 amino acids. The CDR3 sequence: CASSLGASWRLEQFF. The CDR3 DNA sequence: TGTGCCAGCAGCTTAGGAGCTAGCTGGAGGCTTGAGCAGTTCTTC.

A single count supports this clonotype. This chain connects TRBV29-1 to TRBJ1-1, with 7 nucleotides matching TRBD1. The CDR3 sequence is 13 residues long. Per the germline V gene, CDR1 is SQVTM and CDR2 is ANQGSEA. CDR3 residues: CGAAQGLDTEAFF. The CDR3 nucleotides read TGCGGCGCCGCACAGGGGTTGGACACTGAAGCTTTCTTT.

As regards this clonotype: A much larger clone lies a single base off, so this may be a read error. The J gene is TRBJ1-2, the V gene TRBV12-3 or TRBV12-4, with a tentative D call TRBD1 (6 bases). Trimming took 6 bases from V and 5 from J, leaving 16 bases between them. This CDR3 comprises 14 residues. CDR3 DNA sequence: TGTGCCAGCAGCCCGAGACAGGACCAATATGGCTACACCTTC. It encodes CASSPRQDQYGYTF.

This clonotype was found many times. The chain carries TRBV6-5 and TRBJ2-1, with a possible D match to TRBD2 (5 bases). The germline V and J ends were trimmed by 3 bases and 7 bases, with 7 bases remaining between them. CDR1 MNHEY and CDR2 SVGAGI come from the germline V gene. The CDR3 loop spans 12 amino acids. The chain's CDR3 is CASSYGGNEQFF. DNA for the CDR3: TGTGCCAGCAGTTATGGCGGGAATGAGCAGTTCTTC.

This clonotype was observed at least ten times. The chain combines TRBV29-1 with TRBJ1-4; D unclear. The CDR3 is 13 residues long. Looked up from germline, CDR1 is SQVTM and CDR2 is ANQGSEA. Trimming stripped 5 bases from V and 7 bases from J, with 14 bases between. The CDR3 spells CSVNEGYGEKLFF. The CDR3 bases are TGCAGCGTTAACGAGGGCTACGGTGAAAAACTGTTTTTT.

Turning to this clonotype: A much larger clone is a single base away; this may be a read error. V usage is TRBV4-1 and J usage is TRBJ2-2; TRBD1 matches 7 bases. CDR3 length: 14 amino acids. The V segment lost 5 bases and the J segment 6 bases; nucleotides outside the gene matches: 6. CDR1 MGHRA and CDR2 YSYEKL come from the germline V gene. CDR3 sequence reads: CASSKQGIAGELFF. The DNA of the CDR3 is TGCGCCAGCAGCAAACAGGGGATCGCCGGGGAGCTGTTTTTT.

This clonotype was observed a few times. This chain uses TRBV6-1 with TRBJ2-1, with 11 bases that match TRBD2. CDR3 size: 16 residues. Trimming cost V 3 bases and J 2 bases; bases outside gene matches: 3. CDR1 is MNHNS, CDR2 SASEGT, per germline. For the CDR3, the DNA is TGTGCCAGCAGTGAGGGGACTAGCGGAGCCTACAATGAGCAGTTCTTC. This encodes CASSEGTSGAYNEQFF.

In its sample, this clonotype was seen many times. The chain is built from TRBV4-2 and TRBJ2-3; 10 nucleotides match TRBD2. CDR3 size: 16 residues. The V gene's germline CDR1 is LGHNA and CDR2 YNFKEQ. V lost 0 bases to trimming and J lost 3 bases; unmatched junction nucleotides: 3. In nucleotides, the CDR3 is TGTGCCAGCAGCCAAGAGCTAGCGGGAGTTACAGATACGCAGTATTTT. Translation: CASSQELAGVTDTQYF.

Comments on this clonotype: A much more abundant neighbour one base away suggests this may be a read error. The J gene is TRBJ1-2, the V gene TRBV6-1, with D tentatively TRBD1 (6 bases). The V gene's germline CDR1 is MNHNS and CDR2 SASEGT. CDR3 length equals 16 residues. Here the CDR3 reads CASSISPGHLNYSYTF. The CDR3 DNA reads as TGTGCCAGCAGTATCTCCCCGGGACACCTTAACTATAGCTACACCTTC.

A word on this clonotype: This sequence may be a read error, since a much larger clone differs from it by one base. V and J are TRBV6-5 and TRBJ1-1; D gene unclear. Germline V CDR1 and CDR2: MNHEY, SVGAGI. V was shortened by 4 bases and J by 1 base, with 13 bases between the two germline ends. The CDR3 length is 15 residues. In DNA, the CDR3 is TGTGCCAGCAGTTCCCTCAAGGAGAGGAACACTGAAGCTTTCTTT. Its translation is CASSSLKERNTEAFF.

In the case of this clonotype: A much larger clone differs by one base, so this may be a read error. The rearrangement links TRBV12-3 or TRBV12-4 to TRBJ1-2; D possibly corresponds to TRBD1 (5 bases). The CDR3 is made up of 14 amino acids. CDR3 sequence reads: CVSSLAGRSYGYTF. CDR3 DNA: TGTGTCAGCAGTTTGGCGGGGCGTAGCTATGGCTACACCTTC.

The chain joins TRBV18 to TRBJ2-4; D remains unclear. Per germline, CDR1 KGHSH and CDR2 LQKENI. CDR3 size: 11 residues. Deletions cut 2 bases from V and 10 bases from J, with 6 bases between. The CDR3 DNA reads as TGTGCCAGCTCACCAGAACATATTCAGTACTTC. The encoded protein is CASSPEHIQYF.

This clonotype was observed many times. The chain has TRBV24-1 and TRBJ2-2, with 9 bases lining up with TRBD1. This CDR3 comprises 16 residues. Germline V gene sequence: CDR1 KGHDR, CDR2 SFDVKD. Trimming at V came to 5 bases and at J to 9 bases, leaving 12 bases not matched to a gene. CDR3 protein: CATSALGQGISRELFF. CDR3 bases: TGTGCCACCAGTGCCCTGGGACAGGGTATCTCGAGGGAGCTGTTTTTT.

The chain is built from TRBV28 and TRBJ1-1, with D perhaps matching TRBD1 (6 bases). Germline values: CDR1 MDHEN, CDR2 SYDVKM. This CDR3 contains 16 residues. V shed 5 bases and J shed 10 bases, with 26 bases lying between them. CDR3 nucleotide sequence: TGTGCCAGCAGTATCCACAGGGAACTGTCCTATAAGGGAGCTTTCTTT. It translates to CASSIHRELSYKGAFF.

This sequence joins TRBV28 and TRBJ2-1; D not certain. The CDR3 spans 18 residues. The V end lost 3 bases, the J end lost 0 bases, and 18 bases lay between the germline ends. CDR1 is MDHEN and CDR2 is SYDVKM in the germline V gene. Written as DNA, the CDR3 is TGTGCCAGCAGTTTTTCCCCTTGGCTAGGATGCTCCTACAATGAGCAGTTCTTC. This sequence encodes CASSFSPWLGCSYNEQFF.

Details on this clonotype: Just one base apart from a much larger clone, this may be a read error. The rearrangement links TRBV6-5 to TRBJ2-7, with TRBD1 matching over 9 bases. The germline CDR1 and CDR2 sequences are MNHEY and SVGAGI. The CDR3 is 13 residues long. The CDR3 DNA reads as TGTGCCAGCAGGACAGGGGGTGGATACGAGCGGTACTTC. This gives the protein CASRTGGGYERYF.

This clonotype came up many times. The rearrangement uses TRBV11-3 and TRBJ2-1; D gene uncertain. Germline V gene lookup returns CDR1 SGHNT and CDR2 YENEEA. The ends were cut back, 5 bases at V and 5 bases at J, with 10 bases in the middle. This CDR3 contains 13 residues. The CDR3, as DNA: TGTGCCAGCAGCCGGTTAGTTGACAATGAGCAGTTCTTC. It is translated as CASSRLVDNEQFF.

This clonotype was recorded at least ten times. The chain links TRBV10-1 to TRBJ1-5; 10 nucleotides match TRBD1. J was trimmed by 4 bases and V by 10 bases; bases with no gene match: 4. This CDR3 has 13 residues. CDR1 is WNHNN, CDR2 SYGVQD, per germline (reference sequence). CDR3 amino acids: CANPGQGNQPQHF. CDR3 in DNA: TGCGCCAACCCGGGACAGGGGAATCAGCCCCAGCATTTT.

The CDR3 spells CASSLARRLMMQYF. CDR3 nucleotide sequence: TGTGCCAGCAGTTTAGCGAGGAGGTTGATGATGCAGTATTTT. This sequence joins TRBV12-3 or TRBV12-4 and TRBJ2-3; tentatively, D is TRBD2 (5 bases). The CDR3 spans 14 residues. With 0 bases removed from V and 11 bases from J, the gap between germline ends came to 15 bases.